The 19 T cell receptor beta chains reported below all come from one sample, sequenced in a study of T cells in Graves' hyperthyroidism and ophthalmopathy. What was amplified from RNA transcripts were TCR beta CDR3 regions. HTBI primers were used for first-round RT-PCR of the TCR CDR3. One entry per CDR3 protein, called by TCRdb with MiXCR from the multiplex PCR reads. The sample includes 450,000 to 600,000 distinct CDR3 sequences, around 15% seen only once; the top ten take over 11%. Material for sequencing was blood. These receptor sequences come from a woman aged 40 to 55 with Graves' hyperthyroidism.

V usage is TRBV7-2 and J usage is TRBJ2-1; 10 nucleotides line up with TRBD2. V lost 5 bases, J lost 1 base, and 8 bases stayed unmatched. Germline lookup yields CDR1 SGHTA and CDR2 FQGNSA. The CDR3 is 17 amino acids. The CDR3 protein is CASSPVAGGVSYNEQFF. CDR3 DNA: TGTGCCAGCAGCCCCGTAGCGGGAGGAGTATCCTACAATGAGCAGTTCTTC.

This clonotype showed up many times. This CDR3 is CASSYDRYNEQFF. The CDR3 DNA reads TGTGCCAGCAGTTACGACAGGTACAATGAGCAGTTCTTC. The V call is TRBV2, the J call TRBJ2-1; tentative D call: TRBD1 (6 bases). CDR3 length equals 13 residues. Germline V CDR1 and CDR2: SNHLY, FYNNEI. V was shortened by 5 bases and J by 4 bases, with 9 bases between the two germline ends.

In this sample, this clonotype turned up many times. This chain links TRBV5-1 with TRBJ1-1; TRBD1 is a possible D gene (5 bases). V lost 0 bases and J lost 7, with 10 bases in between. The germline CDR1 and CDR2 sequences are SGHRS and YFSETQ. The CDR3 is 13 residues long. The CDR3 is CASSLAGGIEAFF. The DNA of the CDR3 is TGCGCCAGCAGCTTGGCCGGGGGGATTGAAGCTTTCTTT.

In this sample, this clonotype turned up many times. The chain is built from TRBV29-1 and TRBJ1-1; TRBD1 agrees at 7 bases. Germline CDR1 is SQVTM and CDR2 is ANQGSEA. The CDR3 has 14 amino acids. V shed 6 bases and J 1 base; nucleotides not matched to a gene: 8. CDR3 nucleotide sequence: TGCAGCGTGAGTGCTGGGACAGAGAACACTGAAGCTTTCTTT. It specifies CSVSAGTENTEAFF.

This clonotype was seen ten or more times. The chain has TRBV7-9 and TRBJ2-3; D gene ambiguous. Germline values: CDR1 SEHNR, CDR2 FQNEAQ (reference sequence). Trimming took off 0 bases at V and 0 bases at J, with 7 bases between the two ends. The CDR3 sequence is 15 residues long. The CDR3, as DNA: TGTGCCAGCAGCTTAGCGGACCTTAGCACAGATACGCAGTATTTT. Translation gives CASSLADLSTDTQYF.

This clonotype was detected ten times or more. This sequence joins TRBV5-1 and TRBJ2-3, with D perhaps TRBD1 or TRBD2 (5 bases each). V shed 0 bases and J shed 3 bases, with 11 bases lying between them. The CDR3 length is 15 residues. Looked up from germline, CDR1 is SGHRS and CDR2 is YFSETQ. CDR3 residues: CASSLVGDVTDTQYF. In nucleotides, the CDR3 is TGCGCCAGCAGCTTGGTAGGGGACGTGACAGATACGCAGTATTTT.

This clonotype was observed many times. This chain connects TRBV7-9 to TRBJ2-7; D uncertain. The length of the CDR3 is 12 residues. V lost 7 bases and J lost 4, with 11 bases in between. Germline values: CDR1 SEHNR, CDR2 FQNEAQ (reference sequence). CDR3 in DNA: TGTGCCAGCAACGGCGAAGGTTACGAGCAGTACTTC. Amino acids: CASNGEGYEQYF.

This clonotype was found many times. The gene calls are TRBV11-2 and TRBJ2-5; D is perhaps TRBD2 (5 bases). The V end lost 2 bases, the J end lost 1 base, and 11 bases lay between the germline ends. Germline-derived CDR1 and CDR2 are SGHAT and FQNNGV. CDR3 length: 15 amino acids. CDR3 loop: CASSLSYGIQETQYF. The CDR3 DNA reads TGTGCCAGCAGCTTATCATACGGGATCCAAGAGACCCAGTACTTC.

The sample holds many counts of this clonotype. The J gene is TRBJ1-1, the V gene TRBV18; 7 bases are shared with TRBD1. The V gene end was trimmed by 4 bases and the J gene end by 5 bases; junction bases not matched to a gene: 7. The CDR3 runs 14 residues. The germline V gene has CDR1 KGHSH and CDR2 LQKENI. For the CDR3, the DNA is TGTGCCAGCTCACTCCAGGGGGTTGAGACTGAAGCTTTCTTT. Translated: CASSLQGVETEAFF.

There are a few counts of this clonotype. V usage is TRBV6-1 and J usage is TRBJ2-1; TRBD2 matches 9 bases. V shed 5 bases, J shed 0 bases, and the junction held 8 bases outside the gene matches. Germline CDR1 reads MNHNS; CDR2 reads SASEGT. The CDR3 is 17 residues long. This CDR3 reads CASSQASGDSSYNEQFF. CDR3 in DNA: TGTGCCAGCAGTCAGGCTAGCGGGGATAGCTCCTACAATGAGCAGTTCTTC.

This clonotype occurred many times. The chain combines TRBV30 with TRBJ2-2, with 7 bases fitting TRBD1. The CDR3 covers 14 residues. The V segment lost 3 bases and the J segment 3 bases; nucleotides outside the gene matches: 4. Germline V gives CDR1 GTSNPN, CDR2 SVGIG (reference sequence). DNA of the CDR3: TGTGCCTGGAGCGCCGGGACAGACACCGGGGAGCTGTTTTTT. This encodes CAWSAGTDTGELFF. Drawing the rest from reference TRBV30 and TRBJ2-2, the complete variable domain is SQTIHQWPATLVQPVGSPLSLECTVEGTSNPNLYWYRQAAGRGLQLLFYSVGIGQISSEVPQNLSASRPQDRQFILSSKKLLLSDSGFYLCAWSAGTDTGELFFGEGSRLTVL.

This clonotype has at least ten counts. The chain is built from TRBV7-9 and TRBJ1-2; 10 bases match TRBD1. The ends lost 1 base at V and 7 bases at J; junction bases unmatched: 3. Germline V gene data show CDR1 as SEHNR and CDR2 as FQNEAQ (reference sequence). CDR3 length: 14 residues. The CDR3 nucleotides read TGTGCCAGCAGCTTAGAGACAGGGGGCTTTGGCTACACCTTC. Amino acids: CASSLETGGFGYTF.

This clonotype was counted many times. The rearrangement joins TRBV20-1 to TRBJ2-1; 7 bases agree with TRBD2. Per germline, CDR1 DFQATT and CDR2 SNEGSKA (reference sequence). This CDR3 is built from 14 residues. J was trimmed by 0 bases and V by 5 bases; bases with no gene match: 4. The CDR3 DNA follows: TGCAGTGCTCCCGGCGGGAGCTCCTACAATGAGCAGTTCTTC. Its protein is CSAPGGSSYNEQFF.

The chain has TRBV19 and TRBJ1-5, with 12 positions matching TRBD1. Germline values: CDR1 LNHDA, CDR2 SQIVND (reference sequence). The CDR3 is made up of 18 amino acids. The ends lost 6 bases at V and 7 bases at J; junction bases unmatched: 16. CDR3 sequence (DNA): TGTGCCAGTAGCCCTACCTCCGGGACAGGGGGCGGGTGGCAGCCCCAGCATTTT. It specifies CASSPTSGTGGGWQPQHF.

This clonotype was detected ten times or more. The chain's CDR3 is CATSGRDYEQYF. The CDR3, as DNA: TGTGCCACCTCGGGTCGAGACTACGAGCAGTACTTC. The chain combines TRBV2 with TRBJ2-7, with D unclear. Germline CDR1 and CDR2: SNHLY and FYNNEI. This CDR3 comprises 12 residues. The V end was cut by 10 bases, the J end by 3 bases, with 13 bases between.

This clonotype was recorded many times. CDR3 DNA sequence: TGTGCCAGCAGCCAGGGGCAATATGGCTACACCTTC. This sequence encodes CASSQGQYGYTF. J is TRBJ1-2 and V is TRBV3-1; tentative D call: TRBD1 (5 bases). V dropped 3 bases and J dropped 5 bases, with 7 bases sitting between them. Germline V gives CDR1 LGHDT, CDR2 YNNKEL (reference sequence). This CDR3 has 12 residues.

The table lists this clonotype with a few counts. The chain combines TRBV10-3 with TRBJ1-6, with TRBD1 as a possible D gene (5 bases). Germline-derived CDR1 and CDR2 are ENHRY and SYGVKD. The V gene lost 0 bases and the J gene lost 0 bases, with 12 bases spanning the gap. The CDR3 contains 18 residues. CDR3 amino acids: CAISESEGRSSYNSPLHF. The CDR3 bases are TGTGCCATCAGTGAGTCCGAGGGGCGAAGCTCCTATAATTCACCCCTCCACTTT.

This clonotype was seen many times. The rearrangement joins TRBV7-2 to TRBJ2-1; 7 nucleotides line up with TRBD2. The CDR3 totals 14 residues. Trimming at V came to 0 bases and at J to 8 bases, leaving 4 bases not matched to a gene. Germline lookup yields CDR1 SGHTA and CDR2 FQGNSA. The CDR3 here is CASSLAGGPYEQFF. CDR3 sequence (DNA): TGTGCCAGCAGCTTAGCGGGAGGGCCCTATGAGCAGTTCTTC.

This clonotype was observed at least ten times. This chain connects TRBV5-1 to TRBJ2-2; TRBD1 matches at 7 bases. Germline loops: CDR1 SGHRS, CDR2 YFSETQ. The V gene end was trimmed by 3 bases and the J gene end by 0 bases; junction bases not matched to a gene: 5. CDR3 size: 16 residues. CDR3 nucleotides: TGCGCCAGCAGCTCGCGGACAGGCGCGAACACCGGGGAGCTGTTTTTT. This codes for CASSSRTGANTGELFF. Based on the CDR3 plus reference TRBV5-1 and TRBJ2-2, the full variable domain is KAGVTQTPRYLIKTRGQQVTLSCSPISGHRSVSWYQQTPGQGLQFLFEYFSETQRNKGNFPGRFSGRQFSNSRSEMNVSTLELGDSALYLCASSSRTGANTGELFFGEGSRLTVL.